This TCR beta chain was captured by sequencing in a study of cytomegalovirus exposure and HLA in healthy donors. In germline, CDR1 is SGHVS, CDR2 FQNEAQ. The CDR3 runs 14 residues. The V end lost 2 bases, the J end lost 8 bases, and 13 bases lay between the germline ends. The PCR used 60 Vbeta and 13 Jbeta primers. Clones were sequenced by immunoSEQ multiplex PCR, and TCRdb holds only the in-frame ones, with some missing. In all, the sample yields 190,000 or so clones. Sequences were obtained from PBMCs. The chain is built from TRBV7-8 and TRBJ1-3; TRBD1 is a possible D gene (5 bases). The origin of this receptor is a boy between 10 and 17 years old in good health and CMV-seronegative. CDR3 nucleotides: TGTGCCAGCAGCTTATCAGGGCTCGGTTACACCATATATTTT. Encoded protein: CASSLSGLGYTIYF.